This T cell receptor beta chain is from a study of blood T cell repertoires in COVID-19. Across the study: T cells, B-cell-depleted T cells, or PBMCs provided the cDNA or gDNA that served as material.

The protocol was immunoSEQ multiplex PCR, while the TCRdb copy is restricted to in-frame clones and leaves out a portion. The profile shows over 450,000 clones, 89% of them singletons. The CDR3 runs 17 residues. The sequenced sample consisted of peripheral blood. This TCR was recovered from a man aged 18 to 29 with COVID-19, enrolled during active disease. V gene TRBV21-1 combines with J gene TRBJ2-5; no check of the table's D call, TRBD2, against the DNA was made. TRBV21-1 is a pseudogene segment. The CDR3 DNA follows: TGTGCCAGCAGCAAAAAGGTTTACGGGAAAATACGGGAGACCCAGTACTTC. It is translated as CASSKKVYGKIRETQYF.